The clone carrying this TCR beta chain was counted between two and nine times. Its antigen remains unknown. This record comes from a study of T cell repertoires in cytomegalovirus infection. Looking at the study overall: Alongside well-studied HLA-B-restricted CMV epitopes, recently identified HLA-C-restricted CMV epitopes were also used. Both CMV infection and a matching HLA type were indicated by public TCR beta signatures.

Study results and limitations: In two of eight donors, the top clonotype was HLA-C-restricted CMV-specific.

The trim removed 4 bases at V and 8 bases at J, leaving 6 bases unmatched. Germline V gene data show CDR1 as SNHLY and CDR2 as FYNNEI. The CDR3 sequence is 14 residues long. MiXCR was run by TCRdb on the reads, yielding one entry per CDR3 protein. This table has approximately 390,000 distinct CDR3 sequences, about a third appearing once. The rearrangement uses TRBV2 and TRBJ2-1, with 9 bases that match TRBD2. This specimen consisted of cultured PBMCs, obtained from culture after CMV antigen stimulation. This sequence was found in a human donor in good health (CMV status not recorded). Some clones in this sample may be carry-over from other donors' samples. The CDR3 is CASSVREGPYEQFF. The CDR3 nucleotides read TGTGCCAGCAGTGTGCGGGAGGGCCCCTATGAGCAGTTCTTC.